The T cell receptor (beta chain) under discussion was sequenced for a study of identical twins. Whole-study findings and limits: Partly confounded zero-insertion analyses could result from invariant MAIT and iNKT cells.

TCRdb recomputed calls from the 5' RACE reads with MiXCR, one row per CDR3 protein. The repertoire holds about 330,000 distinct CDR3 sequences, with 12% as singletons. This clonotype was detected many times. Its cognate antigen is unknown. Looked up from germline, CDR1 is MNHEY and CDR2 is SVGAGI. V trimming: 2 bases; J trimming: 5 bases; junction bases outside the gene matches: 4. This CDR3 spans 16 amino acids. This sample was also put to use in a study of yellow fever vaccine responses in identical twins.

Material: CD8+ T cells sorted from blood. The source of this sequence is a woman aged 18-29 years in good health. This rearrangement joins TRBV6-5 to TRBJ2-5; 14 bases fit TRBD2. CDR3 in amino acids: CASSYQGTSGSETQYF. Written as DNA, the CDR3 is TGTGCCAGCAGTTACCAGGGGACTAGCGGGAGTGAGACCCAGTACTTC.